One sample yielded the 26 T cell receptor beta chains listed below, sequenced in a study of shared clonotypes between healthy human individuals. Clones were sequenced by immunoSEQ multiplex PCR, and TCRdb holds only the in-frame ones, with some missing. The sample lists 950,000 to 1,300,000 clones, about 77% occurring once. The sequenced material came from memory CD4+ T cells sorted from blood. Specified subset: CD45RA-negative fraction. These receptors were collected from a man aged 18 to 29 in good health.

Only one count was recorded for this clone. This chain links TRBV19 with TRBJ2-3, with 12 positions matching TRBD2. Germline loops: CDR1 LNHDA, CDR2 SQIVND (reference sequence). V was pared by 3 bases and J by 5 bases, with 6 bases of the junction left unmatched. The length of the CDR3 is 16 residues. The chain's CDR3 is CASSITRGLAGDTQYF. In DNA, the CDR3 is TGTGCCAGTAGTATTACCCGGGGACTAGCGGGAGATACGCAGTATTTT.

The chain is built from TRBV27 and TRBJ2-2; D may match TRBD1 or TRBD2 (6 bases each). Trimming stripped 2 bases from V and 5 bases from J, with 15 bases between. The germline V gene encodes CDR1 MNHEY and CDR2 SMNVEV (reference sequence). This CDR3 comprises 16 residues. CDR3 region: CASSLVPGARTGELFF. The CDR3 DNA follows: TGTGCCAGCAGTTTAGTCCCGGGGGCGCGGACCGGGGAGCTGTTTTTT.

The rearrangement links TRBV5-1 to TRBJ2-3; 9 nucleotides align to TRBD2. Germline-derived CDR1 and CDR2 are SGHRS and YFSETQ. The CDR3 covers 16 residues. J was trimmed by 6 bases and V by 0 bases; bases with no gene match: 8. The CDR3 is CASSLEGTSYGDTQYF. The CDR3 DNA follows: TGCGCCAGCAGCTTGGAGGGGACTAGCTATGGGGATACGCAGTATTTT.

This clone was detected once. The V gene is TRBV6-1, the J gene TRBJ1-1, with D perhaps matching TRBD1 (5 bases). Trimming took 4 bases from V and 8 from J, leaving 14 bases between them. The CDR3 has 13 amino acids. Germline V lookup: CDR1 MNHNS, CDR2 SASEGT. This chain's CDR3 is CASSVGARVEAFF. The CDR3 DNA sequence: TGTGCCAGCAGTGTAGGAGCCAGGGTGGAAGCTTTCTTT.

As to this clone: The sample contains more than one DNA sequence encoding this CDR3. CDR3 sequence (DNA): TGTGCCAGCAGCCCAGGGACAGTGCAAGAGACCCAGTACTTC. This sequence encodes CASSPGTVQETQYF. This chain uses TRBV7-8 with TRBJ2-5; 7 bases are shared with TRBD1. There are 14 residues in the CDR3. V lost 5 bases and J lost 2; bases outside the gene matches: 5. Germline values: CDR1 SGHVS, CDR2 FQNEAQ. Based on the CDR3 plus reference TRBV7-8 and TRBJ2-5, the full variable domain is GAGVSQSPRYKVAKRGQDVALRCDPISGHVSLFWYQQALGQGPEFLTYFQNEAQLDKSGLPSDRFFAERPEGSVSTLKIQRTQQEDSAVYLCASSPGTVQETQYFGPGTRLLVL.

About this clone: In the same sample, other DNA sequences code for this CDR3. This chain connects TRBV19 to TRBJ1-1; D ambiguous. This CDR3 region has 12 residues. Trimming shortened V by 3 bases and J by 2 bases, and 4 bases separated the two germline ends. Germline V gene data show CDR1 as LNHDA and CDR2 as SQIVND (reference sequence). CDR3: CASSMGNTEAFF. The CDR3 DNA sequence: TGTGCCAGTAGTATGGGTAACACTGAAGCTTTCTTT.

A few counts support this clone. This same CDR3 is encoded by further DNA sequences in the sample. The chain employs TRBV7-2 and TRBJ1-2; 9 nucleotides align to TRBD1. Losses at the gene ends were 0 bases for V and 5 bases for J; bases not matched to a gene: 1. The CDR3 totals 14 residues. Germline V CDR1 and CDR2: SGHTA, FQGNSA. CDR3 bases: TGTGCCAGCAGCTTAGCGGGACAGGGATATGGCTACACCTTC. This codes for CASSLAGQGYGYTF.

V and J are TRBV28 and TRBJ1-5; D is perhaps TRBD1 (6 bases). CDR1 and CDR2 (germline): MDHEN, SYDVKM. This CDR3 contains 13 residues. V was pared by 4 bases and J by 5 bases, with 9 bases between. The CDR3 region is CASSSGGYQPQHF. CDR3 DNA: TGTGCCAGCAGTTCTGGGGGCTATCAGCCCCAGCATTTT.

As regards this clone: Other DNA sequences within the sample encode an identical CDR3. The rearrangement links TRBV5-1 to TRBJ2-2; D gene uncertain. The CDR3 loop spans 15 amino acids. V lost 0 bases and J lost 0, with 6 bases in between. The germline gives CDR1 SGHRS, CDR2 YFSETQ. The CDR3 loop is CASSLAVANTGELFF. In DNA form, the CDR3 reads TGCGCCAGCAGCTTGGCCGTCGCGAACACCGGGGAGCTGTTTTTT.

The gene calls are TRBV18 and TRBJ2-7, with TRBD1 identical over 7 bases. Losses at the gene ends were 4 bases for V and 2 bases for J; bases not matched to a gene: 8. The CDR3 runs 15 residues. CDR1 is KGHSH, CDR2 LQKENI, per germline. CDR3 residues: CASSLSSQGAYEQYF. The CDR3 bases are TGTGCCAGCTCACTTTCGTCCCAGGGGGCCTACGAGCAGTACTTC. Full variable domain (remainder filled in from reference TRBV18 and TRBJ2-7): NAGVMQNPRHLVRRRGQEARLRCSPMKGHSHVYWYRQLPEEGLKFMVYLQKENIIDESGMPKERFSAEFPKEGPSILRIQQVVRGDSAAYFCASSLSSQGAYEQYFGPGTRLTVT.

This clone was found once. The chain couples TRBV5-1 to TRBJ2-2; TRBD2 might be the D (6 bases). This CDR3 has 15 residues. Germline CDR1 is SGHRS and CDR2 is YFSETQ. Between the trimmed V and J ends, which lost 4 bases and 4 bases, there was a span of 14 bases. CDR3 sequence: CASSLDTGATGELFF. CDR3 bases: TGCGCCAGCAGCCTGGACACGGGAGCCACCGGGGAGCTGTTTTTT. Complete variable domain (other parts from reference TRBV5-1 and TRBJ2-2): KAGVTQTPRYLIKTRGQQVTLSCSPISGHRSVSWYQQTPGQGLQFLFEYFSETQRNKGNFPGRFSGRQFSNSRSEMNVSTLELGDSALYLCASSLDTGATGELFFGEGSRLTVL.

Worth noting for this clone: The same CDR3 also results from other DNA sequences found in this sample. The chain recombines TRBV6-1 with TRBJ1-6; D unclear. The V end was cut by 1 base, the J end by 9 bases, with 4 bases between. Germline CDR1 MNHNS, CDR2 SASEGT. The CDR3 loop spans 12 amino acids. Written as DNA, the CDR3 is TGTGCCAGCAGTGAAGGAAGTTCACCCCTCCACTTT. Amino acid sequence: CASSEGSSPLHF.

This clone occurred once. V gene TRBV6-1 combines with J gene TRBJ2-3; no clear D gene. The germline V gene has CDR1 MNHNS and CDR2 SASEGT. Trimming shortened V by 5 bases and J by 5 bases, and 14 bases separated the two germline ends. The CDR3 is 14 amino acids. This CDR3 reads CASSPGLTGDTQYF. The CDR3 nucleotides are TGTGCCAGCAGTCCCGGTCTCACTGGAGATACGCAGTATTTT.

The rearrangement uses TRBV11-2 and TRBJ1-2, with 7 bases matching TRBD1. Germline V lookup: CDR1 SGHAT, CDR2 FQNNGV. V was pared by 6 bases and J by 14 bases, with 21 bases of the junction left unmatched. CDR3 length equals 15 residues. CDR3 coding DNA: TGTGCCAGCAGGTCGCCCGGAGGGACAGATTATTCGTATACCTTC. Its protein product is CASRSPGGTDYSYTF.

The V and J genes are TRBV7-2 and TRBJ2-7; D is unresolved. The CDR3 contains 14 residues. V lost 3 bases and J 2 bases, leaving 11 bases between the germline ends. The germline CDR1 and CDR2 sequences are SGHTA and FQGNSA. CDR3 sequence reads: CASSFYGPAYEQYF. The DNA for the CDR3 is TGTGCCAGCAGCTTCTACGGGCCCGCCTACGAGCAGTACTTC.

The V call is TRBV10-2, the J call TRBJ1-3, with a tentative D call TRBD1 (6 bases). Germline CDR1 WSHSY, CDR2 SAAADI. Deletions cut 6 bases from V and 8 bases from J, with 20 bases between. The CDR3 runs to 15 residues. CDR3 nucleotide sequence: TGCGCCAGCAGGAATGAGGGGACACCTCCCCACACCATATATTTT. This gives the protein CASRNEGTPPHTIYF.

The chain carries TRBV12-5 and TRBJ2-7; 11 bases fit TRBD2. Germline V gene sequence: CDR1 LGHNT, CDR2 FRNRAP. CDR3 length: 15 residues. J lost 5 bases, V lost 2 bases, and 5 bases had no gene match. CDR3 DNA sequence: TGTGCTAGTGGTTTGTTAGCGGGAGGGCCCCACGAGCAGTACTTC. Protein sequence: CASGLLAGGPHEQYF.

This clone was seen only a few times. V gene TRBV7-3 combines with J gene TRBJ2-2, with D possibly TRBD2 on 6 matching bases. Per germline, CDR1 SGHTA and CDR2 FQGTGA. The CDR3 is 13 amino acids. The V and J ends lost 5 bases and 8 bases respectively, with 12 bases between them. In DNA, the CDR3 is TGTGCCAGCAGCCCTCAGGCGGGAGGGGAGCTGTTTTTT. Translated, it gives CASSPQAGGELFF.

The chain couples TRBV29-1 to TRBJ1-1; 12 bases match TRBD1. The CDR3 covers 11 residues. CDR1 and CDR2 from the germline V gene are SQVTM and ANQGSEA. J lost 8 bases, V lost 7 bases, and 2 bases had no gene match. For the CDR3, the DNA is TGCAGCGACGGGACAGGGGGCGAAGCTTTCTTT. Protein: CSDGTGGEAFF.

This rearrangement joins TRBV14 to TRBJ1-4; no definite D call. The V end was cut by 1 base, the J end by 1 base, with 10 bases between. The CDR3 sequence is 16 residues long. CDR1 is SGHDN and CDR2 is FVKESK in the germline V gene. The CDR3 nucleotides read TGTGCCAGCAGCCAAGTAGGGTCTGGAACTAATGAAAAACTGTTTTTT. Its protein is CASSQVGSGTNEKLFF.

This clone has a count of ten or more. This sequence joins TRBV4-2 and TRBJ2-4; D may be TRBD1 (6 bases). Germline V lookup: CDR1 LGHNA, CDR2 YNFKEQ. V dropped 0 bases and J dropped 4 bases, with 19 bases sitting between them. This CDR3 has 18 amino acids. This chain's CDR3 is CASSQDPELQGWKNIQYF. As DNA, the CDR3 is TGTGCCAGCAGCCAAGACCCCGAACTACAGGGTTGGAAAAACATTCAGTACTTC.

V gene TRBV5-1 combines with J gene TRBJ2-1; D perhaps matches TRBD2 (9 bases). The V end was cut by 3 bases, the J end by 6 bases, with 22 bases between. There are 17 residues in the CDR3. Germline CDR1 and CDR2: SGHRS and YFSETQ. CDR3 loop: CASSWSNSGGTGNEQFF. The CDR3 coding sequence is TGCGCCAGCAGCTGGTCTAACAGCGGGGGGACAGGCAATGAGCAGTTCTTC.

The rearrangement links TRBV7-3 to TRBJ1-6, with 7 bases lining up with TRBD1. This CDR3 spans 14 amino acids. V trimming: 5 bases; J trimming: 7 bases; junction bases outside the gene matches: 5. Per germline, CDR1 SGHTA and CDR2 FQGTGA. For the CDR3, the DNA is TGTGCCAGCAGCCTGGGACAGAAGAATTCACCCCTCCACTTT. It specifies CASSLGQKNSPLHF.

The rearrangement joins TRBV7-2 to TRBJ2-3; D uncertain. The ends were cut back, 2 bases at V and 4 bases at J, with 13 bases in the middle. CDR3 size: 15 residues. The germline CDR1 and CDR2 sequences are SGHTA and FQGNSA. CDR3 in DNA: TGTGCCAGCAGCTTACGCCTACTACCTTCAGATACGCAGTATTTT. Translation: CASSLRLLPSDTQYF.

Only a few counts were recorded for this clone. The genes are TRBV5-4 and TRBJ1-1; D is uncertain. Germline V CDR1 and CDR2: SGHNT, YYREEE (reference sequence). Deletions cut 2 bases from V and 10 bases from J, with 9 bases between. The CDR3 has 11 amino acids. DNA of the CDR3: TGTGCCAGCAGCTTCGAGAGGGTAGCTTTCTTT. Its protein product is CASSFERVAFF.

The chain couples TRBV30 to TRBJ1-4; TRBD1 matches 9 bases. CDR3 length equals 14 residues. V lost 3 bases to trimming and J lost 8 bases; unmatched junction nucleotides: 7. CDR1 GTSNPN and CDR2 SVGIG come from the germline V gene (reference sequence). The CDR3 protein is CAWRGQGVGEKLFF. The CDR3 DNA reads TGTGCCTGGAGGGGACAGGGTGTGGGGGAAAAACTGTTTTTT.